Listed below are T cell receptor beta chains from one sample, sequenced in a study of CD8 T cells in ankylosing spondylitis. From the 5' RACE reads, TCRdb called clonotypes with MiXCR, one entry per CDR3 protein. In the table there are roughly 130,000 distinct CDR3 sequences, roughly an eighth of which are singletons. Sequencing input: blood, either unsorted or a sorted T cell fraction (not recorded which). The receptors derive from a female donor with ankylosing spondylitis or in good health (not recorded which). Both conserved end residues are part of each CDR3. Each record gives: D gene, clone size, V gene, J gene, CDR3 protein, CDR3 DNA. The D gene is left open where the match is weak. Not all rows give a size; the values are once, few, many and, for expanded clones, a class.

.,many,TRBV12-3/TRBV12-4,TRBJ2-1,CASSSRGAGARDEQFF,TGTGCCAGCAGTTCCCGGGGGGCGGGGGCGAGAGATGAGCAGTTCTTC
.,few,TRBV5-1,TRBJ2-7,CASSVDSLGEQYF,TGCGCCAGCAGCGTGGACTCCCTGGGGGAGCAGTACTTC
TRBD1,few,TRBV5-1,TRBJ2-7,CASSGGTANYEQYF,TGCGCCAGCAGCGGTGGGACAGCCAACTACGAGCAGTACTTC
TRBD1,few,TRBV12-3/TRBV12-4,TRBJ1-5,CASNEQGGGQPQHF,TGTGCCAGCAACGAACAGGGGGGAGGTCAGCCCCAGCATTTT
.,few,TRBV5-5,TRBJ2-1,CASTLGFTYNEQFF,TGTGCCAGCACCCTCGGCTTCACTTACAATGAGCAGTTCTTC
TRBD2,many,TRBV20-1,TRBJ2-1,CSATLAGLNEQFF,TGCAGTGCTACACTAGCGGGGTTAAATGAGCAGTTCTTC
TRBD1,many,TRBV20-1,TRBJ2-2,CSAIRDRANTGELFF,TGCAGTGCTATCCGGGACAGGGCTAACACCGGGGAGCTGTTTTTT
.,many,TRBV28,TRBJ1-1,CASSSPNRGSMNTEAFF,TGTGCCAGCAGCTCCCCTAACCGAGGTAGCATGAACACTGAAGCTTTCTTT
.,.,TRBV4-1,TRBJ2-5,CASSQGATATQETQYF,TGCGCCAGCAGCCAAGGGGCGACCGCAACTCAAGAGACCCAGTACTTC
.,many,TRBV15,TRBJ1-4,CATSRGDPGDNEKLFF,TGTGCCACCAGCAGAGGTGACCCGGGGGATAATGAAAAACTGTTTTTT
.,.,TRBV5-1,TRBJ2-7,CASSWARGTYEQYF,TGCGCCAGCAGCTGGGCGAGAGGGACCTACGAGCAGTACTTC
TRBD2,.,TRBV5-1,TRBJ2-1,CASSLTSGVTYNEQFF,TGCGCCAGCAGCTTAACTAGCGGGGTAACCTACAATGAGCAGTTCTTC
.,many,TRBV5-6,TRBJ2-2,CASSLGMTNTGELFF,TGTGCCAGCAGCTTAGGGATGACGAACACCGGGGAGCTGTTTTTT
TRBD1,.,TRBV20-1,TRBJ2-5,CSASGQDRQETQYF,TGCAGTGCTTCGGGACAGGACCGCCAAGAGACCCAGTACTTC
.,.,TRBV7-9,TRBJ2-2,CASSSTTNTGELFF,TGTGCCAGCAGCTCCACCACGAACACCGGGGAGCTGTTTTTT
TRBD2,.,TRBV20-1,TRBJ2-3,CSARESSGGADTQYF,TGCAGTGCTAGAGAGTCTAGCGGGGGGGCGGATACGCAGTATTTT
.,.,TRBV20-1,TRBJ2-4,CSAGSGLAKNIQYF,TGCAGTGCCGGTAGCGGATTAGCCAAAAACATTCAGTACTTC
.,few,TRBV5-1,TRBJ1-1,CASSFQGTNTEAFF,TGCGCCAGCAGCTTTCAGGGCACTAACACTGAAGCTTTCTTT
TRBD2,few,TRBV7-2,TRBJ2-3,CASRQGLASDTQYF,TGTGCCAGCAGACAAGGACTAGCGTCAGATACGCAGTATTTT
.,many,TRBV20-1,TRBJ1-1,CSASVAQVTKNTEAFF,TGCAGTGCTAGCGTGGCCCAGGTGACAAAGAACACTGAAGCTTTCTTT
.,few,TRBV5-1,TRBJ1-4,CASSRGGAEKLFF,TGCGCCAGCAGCCGGGGAGGAGCTGAAAAACTGTTTTTT
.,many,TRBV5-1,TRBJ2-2,CASRNGGTGELFF,TGCGCCAGCAGAAACGGAGGCACCGGGGAGCTGTTTTTT
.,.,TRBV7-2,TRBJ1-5,CASSSDLTYQPQHF,TGTGCCAGCAGCTCCGATCTAACATATCAGCCCCAGCATTTT
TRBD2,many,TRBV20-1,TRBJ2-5,CSAPGLANKETQYF,TGCAGTGCTCCCGGACTAGCGAATAAAGAGACCCAGTACTTC
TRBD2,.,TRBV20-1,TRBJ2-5,CSARLLAGTRETQYF,TGCAGTGCTAGACTTCTAGCGGGTACGCGGGAGACCCAGTACTTC
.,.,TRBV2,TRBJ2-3,CASQQGGKTDTQYF,TGTGCCAGCCAACAGGGGGGGAAGACAGATACGCAGTATTTT
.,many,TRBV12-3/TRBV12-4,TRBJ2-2,CASSLGENTGELFF,TGTGCCAGCAGTTTAGGGGAGAACACCGGGGAGCTGTTTTTT
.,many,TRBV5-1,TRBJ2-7,CASSLEGIYEQYF,TGCGCCAGCAGCTTGGAGGGGATCTACGAGCAGTACTTC
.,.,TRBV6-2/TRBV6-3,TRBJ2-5,CASTGRGKETQYF,TGTGCCAGCACGGGCAGGGGAAAAGAGACCCAGTACTTC
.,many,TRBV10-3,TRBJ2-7,CATSRDLTYEQYF,TGTGCCACCAGCCGGGACTTAACCTACGAGCAGTACTTC
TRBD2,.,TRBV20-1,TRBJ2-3,CSARGGVAGGNTDTQYF,TGCAGTGCTAGGGGCGGAGTAGCGGGGGGCAACACAGATACGCAGTATTTT
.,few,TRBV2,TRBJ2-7,CASSVWTSRSYEQYF,TGTGCCAGCAGTGTGTGGACCTCTAGATCCTACGAGCAGTACTTC
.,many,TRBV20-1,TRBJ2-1,CSPRSRMNNEQFF,TGCAGTCCCCGCAGTAGAATGAACAATGAGCAGTTCTTC
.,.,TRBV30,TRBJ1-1,CAWSAQAGAEAFF,TGTGCCTGGAGCGCCCAGGCGGGCGCTGAAGCTTTCTTT
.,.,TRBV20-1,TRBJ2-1,CSAEGGSDEQFF,TGCAGTGCAGAAGGAGGGAGCGATGAGCAGTTCTTC
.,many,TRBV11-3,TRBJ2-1,CASSPGSGNNEQFF,TGTGCCAGCAGCCCGGGTAGCGGCAACAATGAGCAGTTCTTC
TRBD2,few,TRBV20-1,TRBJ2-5,CSARETSGSPETQYF,TGCAGTGCTAGAGAGACTAGCGGGAGTCCGGAGACCCAGTACTTC
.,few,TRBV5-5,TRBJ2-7,CASSLADSSGRYEQYF,TGTGCCAGCAGCTTGGCCGATTCGTCAGGGCGCTACGAGCAGTACTTC
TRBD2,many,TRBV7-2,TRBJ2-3,CASSLVGRGSTDTQYF,TGTGCCAGCAGCTTAGTCGGGCGGGGGTCCACAGATACGCAGTATTTT
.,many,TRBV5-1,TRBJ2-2,CASSLRVGVGELFF,TGCGCCAGCAGCTTGCGGGTTGGAGTCGGGGAGCTGTTTTTT
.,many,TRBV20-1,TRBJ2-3,CSARGRVGFATQYF,TGCAGTGCTAGGGGGCGGGTTGGCTTCGCTACGCAGTATTTT